The rows below give T cell receptor beta chains drawn from one sample of a study of Ad26.COV2.S vaccination and SARS-CoV-2 variants. Data came from immunoSEQ multiplex PCR; TCRdb stores just in-frame clones and leaves some out. Altogether 350,000 to 450,000 clones are present, about 88% being singletons, with the ten largest covering approximately 3.5%. The sample consisted of peripheral blood, taken in a trial of Ad26.COV2.S vaccine versus placebo. Every receptor here comes from a person between 18 and 65 years old who received the Ad26.COV2.S COVID-19 vaccine or a placebo. CDR3s include the opening cysteine and the closing phenylalanine or tryptophan. Fields, in order: V gene, J gene, D gene, clone size, CDR3 protein, CDR3 DNA. D genes are given only for firm matches. The size of a clone is reported for some rows only, either as once, few or many, or as a class for expanded clones.

TRBV29-1	TRBJ2-3	-	once	CSVEDLGERSPDTQYF	TGCAGCGTTGAAGATCTAGGGGAACGGAGCCCAGATACGCAGTATTTT
TRBV3-1/TRBV3-2	TRBJ2-1	TRBD2	-	CASSPLLAGRNEQFF	TGTGCCAGCAGCCCCTTGTTAGCGGGGAGGAATGAGCAGTTCTTC
TRBV10-1	TRBJ2-7	TRBD2	-	CVGGGEYEQYF	TGCGTTGGGGGGGGAGAGTACGAGCAGTACTTC
TRBV25-1	TRBJ1-2	-	-	CASSDLGRMFEGYTF	TGTGCCAGCAGTGACCTCGGGCGGATGTTTGAGGGCTACACCTTC
TRBV6-2/TRBV6-3	TRBJ1-2	TRBD1	-	CASSWVRTGVGYTF	TGTGCCAGCAGTTGGGTGAGGACAGGGGTCGGCTACACCTTC
TRBV28	TRBJ1-2	-	-	CASSTGRYGYTF	TGTGCCAGCTCCACAGGCCGCTATGGCTACACCTTC
TRBV10-3	TRBJ1-2	TRBD1	-	CAITRTGSNYGYTF	TGTGCCATCACCCGGACAGGGAGTAACTATGGCTACACCTTC
TRBV9	TRBJ2-3	TRBD2	-	CASSPRPGTSGGPDTQYF	TGTGCCAGCAGCCCCCGTCCCGGGACTAGCGGGGGGCCAGATACGCAGTATTTT
TRBV27	TRBJ2-5	TRBD2	once	CASSPWTSGGTQTQYF	TGTGCCAGCAGTCCCTGGACTAGCGGGGGCACCCAGACCCAGTACTTC
TRBV6-5	TRBJ2-7	-	-	CASSQQGYEQYF	TGTGCCAGCAGTCAGCAGGGGTACGAGCAGTACTTC
TRBV6-6	TRBJ2-7	-	-	CASSYSDGYEQYF	TGTGCCAGCAGTTACTCGGACGGATACGAGCAGTACTTC
TRBV10-1	TRBJ1-1	-	-	CASSELAERGRTEAFF	TGCGCCAGCAGTGAGTTGGCCGAGCGGGGGAGGACTGAAGCTTTCTTT
TRBV3-1/TRBV3-2	TRBJ2-3	TRBD2	-	CASSNSGGAGTQYF	TGTGCCAGCAGCAATAGCGGGGGGGCCGGTACGCAGTATTTT
TRBV5-1	TRBJ2-3	TRBD2	-	CASSLAYGRSTDTQYF	TGCGCCAGCAGCTTGGCCTACGGGAGGAGCACAGATACGCAGTATTTT
TRBV9	TRBJ2-7	-	-	CASSPTALQGGYEQYF	TGTGCCAGCAGCCCCACAGCCCTGCAGGGAGGCTACGAGCAGTACTTC
TRBV3-1/TRBV3-2	TRBJ2-7	-	-	CASSQDDRGPTIKQYF	TGTGCCAGCAGCCAAGATGACCGGGGCCCTACGATTAAGCAGTACTTC
TRBV2	TRBJ2-5	TRBD1	-	CASIRGQQETQYF	TGTGCCAGCATAAGGGGACAGCAAGAGACCCAGTACTTC
TRBV7-2	TRBJ1-2	TRBD1	once	CASSLAGTGVGYTF	TGTGCCAGCAGCTTGGCCGGGACAGGGGTTGGCTACACCTTC
TRBV7-9	TRBJ1-1	-	-	CASSSGGTEAFF	TGTGCCAGCAGCTCGGGTGGGACTGAAGCTTTCTTT
TRBV3-1/TRBV3-2	TRBJ2-6	-	-	CASSQASGLAGANVLTF	TGTGCCAGCAGCCAAGCGTCAGGTTTAGCTGGGGCCAACGTCCTGACTTTC
TRBV3-1/TRBV3-2	TRBJ2-5	TRBD2	-	CASRKRGPTGTSGRGAKETQYF	TGTGCCAGCAGAAAACGAGGCCCAACCGGGACTAGCGGGAGAGGGGCTAAAGAGACCCAGTACTTC
TRBV14	TRBJ2-2	-	-	CASRELAKVGELFF	TGTGCCAGCAGAGAGCTAGCGAAGGTCGGGGAGCTGTTTTTT
TRBV6-2/TRBV6-3	TRBJ2-5	-	-	CASSPRRETQYF	TGTGCCAGCAGTCCCCGAAGAGAGACCCAGTACTTC
TRBV28	TRBJ1-5	TRBD1	-	CASSPGDSYSNQPQHF	TGTGCCAGCAGTCCGGGGGACAGCTATAGCAATCAGCCCCAGCATTTT
TRBV7-9	TRBJ1-2	-	-	CASSSAQQYGYTF	TGTGCCAGCAGCTCAGCACAACAGTATGGCTACACCTTC
TRBV18	TRBJ2-3	-	-	CASSPSDTQYF	TGTGCCAGCTCCCCCAGCGATACGCAGTATTTT
TRBV19	TRBJ2-5	TRBD2	-	CASSKTSGSLAETQYF	TGTGCCAGTAGCAAGACTAGCGGGAGTTTAGCGGAGACCCAGTACTTC
TRBV30	TRBJ1-3	-	-	CAWSTGTVGNTIYF	TGTGCCTGGAGTACGGGGACTGTCGGAAACACCATATATTTT
TRBV7-2	TRBJ2-7	TRBD2	-	CASQHGTSGPSLSYEQYF	TGTGCCAGTCAACATGGGACTAGCGGTCCCTCTCTTTCCTACGAGCAGTACTTC
TRBV29-1	TRBJ1-2	TRBD1	-	CSVGGQGWGGYTF	TGCAGCGTTGGGGGACAGGGTTGGGGAGGCTACACCTTC
TRBV7-2	TRBJ2-5	-	-	CASSLFLGGWETQYF	TGTGCCAGCAGCCTTTTTCTCGGGGGCTGGGAGACCCAGTACTTC
TRBV7-9	TRBJ2-3	-	once	CASSVTGMGTDTQYF	TGTGCCAGCAGCGTAACAGGGATGGGCACAGATACGCAGTATTTT
TRBV6-6	TRBJ2-2	-	-	CASSLYSVEGNTGELFF	TGTGCCAGCAGTCTATACTCGGTGGAGGGGAACACCGGGGAGCTGTTTTTT
TRBV6-5	TRBJ2-3	-	few	CASRKGTDTQYF	TGTGCCAGCAGAAAAGGAACCGATACGCAGTATTTT
TRBV10-1	TRBJ2-1	TRBD1	-	CASSDPGTGYNNEQFF	TGCGCCAGCAGTGACCCCGGGACAGGGTATAACAATGAGCAGTTCTTC
TRBV19	TRBJ2-7	TRBD2	once	CASAPGRGKPYEQYF	TGTGCCAGTGCCCCGGGGAGGGGAAAACCCTACGAGCAGTACTTC